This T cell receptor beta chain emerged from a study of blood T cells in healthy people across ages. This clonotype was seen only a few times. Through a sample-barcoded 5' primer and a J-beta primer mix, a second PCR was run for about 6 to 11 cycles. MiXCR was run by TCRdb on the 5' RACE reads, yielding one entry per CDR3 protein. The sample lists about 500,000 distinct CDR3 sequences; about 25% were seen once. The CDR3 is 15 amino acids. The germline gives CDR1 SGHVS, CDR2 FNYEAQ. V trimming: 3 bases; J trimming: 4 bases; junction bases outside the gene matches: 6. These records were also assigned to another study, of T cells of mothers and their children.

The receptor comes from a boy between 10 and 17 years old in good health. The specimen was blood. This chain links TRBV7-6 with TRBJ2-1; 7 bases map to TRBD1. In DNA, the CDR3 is TGTGCCAGCAGCTTGGGGGACAGTGTTTACAATGAGCAGTTCTTC. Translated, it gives CASSLGDSVYNEQFF.